This TCR beta chain was captured by sequencing in a study of beta chain features in type 1 diabetes. This clone showed up just a few times. Every isolated RNA sample was fully reverse transcribed, so sequencing captured expressed TCRB transcripts. Some clones are missing from TCRdb's copy, which holds only in-frame ones; the method was immunoSEQ multiplex PCR. The data show 250,000 to 350,000 clones, approximately 14% seen once. This CDR3 region has 14 residues. The ends lost 5 bases at V and 2 bases at J; junction bases unmatched: 2. Germline V CDR1 and CDR2: SEHNR, FQNEAQ (reference sequence). The specimen sequenced was central memory CD4+ T cells from blood. The TCR originated in a young man in good health. The chain links TRBV7-9 to TRBJ1-3; the match to TRBD1 covers 8 bases. The CDR3, as DNA: TGTGCCAGCAGCGGCAGGGGGCCTGGAAACACCATATATTTT. This translates into CASSGRGPGNTIYF.